Detailed here is one T cell receptor (beta chain). Its antigen is unknown. Nothing much larger sits one base from this clone, and base qualities are not available. The sample originates from a study of control samples from healthy donors and cancer patients (dated by TCRdb to 2018 to 2021). The library was obtained by the immunoSEQ multiplex PCR assay. TCRdb re-hosts the immuneACCESS table, in-frame sequences only. Its copies lack some clones; in the studies checked, an unresolved V gene accounts for under half of them, and the cause for the rest is not known. Across this sample there are 100,000 to 150,000 clones, with about 93% seen only once. The ten largest clones capture 2% to 3% of the sample. V loses 6 bases at its end and J loses 4 bases; junction bases beyond the gene matches: 9. The CDR3, cysteine through phenylalanine, is 16 amino acids long. The retained sequence is limited to the CDR3, 48 bases, with the frame set at the first base. Per the germline V gene, MDHEN is the CDR1 and SYDVKM is the CDR2.

The V gene is TRBV28 and the J gene is TRBJ1-6; a stretch of 7 junction bases matches TRBD1. The specimen was blood. This TCR derives from a man aged 35 to 55 in good health. The nucleotides read TGTGCCAGCAGAGAAACAGGGGCGTCATATAATTCACCCCTCCACTTT. Its protein reads: CASRETGASYNSPLHF.